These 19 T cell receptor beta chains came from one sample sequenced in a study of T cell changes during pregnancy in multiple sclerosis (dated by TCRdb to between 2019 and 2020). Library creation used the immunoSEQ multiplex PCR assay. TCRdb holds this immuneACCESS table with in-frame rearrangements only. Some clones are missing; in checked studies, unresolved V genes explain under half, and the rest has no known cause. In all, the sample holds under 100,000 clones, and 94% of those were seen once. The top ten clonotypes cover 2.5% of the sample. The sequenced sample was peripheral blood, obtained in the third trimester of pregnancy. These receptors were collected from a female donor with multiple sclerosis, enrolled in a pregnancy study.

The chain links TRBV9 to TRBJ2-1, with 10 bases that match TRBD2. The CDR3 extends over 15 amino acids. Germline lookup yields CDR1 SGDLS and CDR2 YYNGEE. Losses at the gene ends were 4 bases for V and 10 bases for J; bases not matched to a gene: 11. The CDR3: CASSTSGGALNEQFF. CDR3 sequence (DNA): TGTGCCAGCAGCACAAGCGGGGGGGCCCTCAACGAGCAGTTCTTC.

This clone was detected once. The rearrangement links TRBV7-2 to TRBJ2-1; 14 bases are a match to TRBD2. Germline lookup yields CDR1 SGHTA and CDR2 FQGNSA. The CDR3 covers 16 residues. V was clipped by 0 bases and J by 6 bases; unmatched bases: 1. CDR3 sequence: CASSLAGTSGGNEQFF. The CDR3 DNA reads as TGTGCCAGCAGCTTAGCCGGGACTAGCGGGGGCAATGAGCAGTTCTTC.

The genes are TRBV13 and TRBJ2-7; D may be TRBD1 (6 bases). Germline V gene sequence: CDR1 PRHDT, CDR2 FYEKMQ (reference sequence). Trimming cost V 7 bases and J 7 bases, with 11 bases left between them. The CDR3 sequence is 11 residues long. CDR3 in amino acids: CASTQGQEQYF. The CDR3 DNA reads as TGTGCCAGCACCCAGGGGCAGGAGCAGTACTTC.

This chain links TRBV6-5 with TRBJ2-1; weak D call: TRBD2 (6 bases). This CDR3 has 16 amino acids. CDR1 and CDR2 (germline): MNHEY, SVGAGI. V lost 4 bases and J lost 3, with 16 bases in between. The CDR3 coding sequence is TGTGCCAGCAGTTCAGATTTAGCGGACCGCTACAATGAGCAGTTCTTC. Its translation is CASSSDLADRYNEQFF.

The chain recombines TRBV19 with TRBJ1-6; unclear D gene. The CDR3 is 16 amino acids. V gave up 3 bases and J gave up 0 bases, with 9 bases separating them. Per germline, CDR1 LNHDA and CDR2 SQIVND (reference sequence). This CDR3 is CASSIQARSYNSPLHF. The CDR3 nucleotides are TGTGCCAGTAGTATTCAGGCGCGCTCCTATAATTCACCCCTCCACTTT.

The CDR3 region has the DNA TGTGCCAGCAGAACCGGGACAGCCTACGAGCAGTACTTC. Its protein product is CASRTGTAYEQYF. The rearrangement uses TRBV16 and TRBJ2-7, with TRBD1 matching 7 bases. J gave up 2 bases and V 6 bases, and 4 bases lay outside the gene matches. This CDR3 spans 13 amino acids. Germline CDR1 reads KGHSY; CDR2 reads FQNENV.

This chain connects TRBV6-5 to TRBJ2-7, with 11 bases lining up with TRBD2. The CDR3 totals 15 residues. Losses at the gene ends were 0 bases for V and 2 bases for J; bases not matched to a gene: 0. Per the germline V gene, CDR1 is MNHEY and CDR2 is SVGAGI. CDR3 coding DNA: TGTGCCAGCAGTTACTCTAGCGGGGGGGCCTACGAGCAGTACTTC. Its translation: CASSYSSGGAYEQYF.

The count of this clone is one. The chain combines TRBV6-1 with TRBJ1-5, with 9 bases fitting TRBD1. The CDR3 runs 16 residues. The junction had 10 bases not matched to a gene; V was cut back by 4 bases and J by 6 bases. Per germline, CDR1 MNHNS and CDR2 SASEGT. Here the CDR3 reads CASSVPGQGFGQPQHF. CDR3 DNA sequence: TGTGCCAGCAGTGTCCCGGGACAGGGTTTTGGTCAGCCCCAGCATTTT.

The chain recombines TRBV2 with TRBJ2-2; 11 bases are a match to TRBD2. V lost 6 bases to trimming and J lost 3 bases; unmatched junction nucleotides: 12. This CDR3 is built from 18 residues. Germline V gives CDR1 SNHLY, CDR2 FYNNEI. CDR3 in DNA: TGTGCCAGCAGCAGGGATTCGGGACTAGCGGTATACACCGGGGAGCTGTTTTTT. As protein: CASSRDSGLAVYTGELFF.

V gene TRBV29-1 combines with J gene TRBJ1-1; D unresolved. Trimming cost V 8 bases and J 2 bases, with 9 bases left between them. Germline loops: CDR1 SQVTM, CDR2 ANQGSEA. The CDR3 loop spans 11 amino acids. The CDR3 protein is CSSDTNTEAFF. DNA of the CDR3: TGCAGCTCCGACACTAACACTGAAGCTTTCTTT.

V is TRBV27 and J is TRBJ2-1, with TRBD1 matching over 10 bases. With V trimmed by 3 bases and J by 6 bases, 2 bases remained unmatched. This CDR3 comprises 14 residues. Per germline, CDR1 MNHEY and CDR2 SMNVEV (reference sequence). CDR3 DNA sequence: TGTGCCAGCAGTTTGAGGACAGGGGGCAATGAGCAGTTCTTC. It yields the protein CASSLRTGGNEQFF.

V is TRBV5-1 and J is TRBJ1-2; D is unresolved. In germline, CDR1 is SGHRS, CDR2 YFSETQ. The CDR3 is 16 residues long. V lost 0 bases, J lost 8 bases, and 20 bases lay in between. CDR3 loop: CASSLADFFNVGGYTF. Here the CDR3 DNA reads TGCGCCAGCAGCTTGGCCGACTTTTTCAATGTAGGCGGCTACACCTTC.

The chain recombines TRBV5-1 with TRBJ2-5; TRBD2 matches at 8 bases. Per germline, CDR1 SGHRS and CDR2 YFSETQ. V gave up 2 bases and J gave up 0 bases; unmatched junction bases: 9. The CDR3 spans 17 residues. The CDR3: CASSFGGGPVNQETQYF. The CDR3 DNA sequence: TGCGCCAGCAGCTTCGGCGGGGGGCCGGTCAACCAAGAGACCCAGTACTTC.

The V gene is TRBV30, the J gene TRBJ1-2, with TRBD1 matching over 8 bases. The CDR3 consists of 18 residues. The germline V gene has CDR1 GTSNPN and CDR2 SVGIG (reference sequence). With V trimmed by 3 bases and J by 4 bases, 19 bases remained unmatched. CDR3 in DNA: TGTGCCTGGAGCCCCCCCTGGGCCAGGGGGCGTAGCGTCTATGGCTACACCTTC. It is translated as CAWSPPWARGRSVYGYTF.

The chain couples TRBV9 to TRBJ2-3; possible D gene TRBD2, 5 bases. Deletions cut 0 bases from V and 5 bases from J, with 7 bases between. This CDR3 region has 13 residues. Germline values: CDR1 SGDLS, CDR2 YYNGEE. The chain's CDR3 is CASSVEEGDTQYF. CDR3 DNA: TGTGCCAGCAGCGTAGAAGAGGGAGATACGCAGTATTTT.

CDR3 sequence (DNA): TGTGCCAGCAGCACAAAGTTGGGGGGTGTAGATACGCAGTATTTT. It encodes CASSTKLGGVDTQYF. The rearrangement uses TRBV7-3 and TRBJ2-3; D might be TRBD2 (6 bases). Trimming stripped 5 bases from V and 5 bases from J, with 17 bases between. This CDR3 comprises 15 residues. Germline V gene sequence: CDR1 SGHTA, CDR2 FQGTGA.

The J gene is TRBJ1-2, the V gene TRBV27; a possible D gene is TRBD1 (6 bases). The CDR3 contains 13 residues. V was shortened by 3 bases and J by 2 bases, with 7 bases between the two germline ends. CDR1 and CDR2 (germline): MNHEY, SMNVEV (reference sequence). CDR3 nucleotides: TGTGCCAGCAGTTTCGGACAGAACTATGGCTACACCTTC. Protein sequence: CASSFGQNYGYTF.

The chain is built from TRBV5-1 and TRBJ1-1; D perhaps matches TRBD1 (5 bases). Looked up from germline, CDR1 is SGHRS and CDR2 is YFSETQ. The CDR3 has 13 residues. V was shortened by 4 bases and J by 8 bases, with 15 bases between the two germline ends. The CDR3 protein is CASSPEGLLEAFF. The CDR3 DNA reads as TGCGCCAGCAGCCCGGAGGGGCTCTTGGAAGCTTTCTTT.

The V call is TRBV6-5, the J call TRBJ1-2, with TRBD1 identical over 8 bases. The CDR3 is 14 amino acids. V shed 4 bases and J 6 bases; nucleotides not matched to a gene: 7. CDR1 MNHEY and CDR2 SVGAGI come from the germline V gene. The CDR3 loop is CASSSTGETHGYTF. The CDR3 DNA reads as TGTGCCAGCAGTTCGACAGGGGAAACCCATGGCTACACCTTC.